This T cell receptor beta chain was identified during a study of blood T cell repertoires in COVID-19 (dated by TCRdb to the early 2020s). The study in broad terms: Collaborator samples came from the United States, Italy and Spain and covered acute and convalescent phases of COVID-19. The prospective study material was composed of cDNA or gDNA derived from T cells, B-cell-depleted T cells, or PBMCs. Deeply sampled blood TCRbeta repertoires from subjects exposed to, actively infected with, or recovered from COVID-19 were included in the dataset. The repertoires were released in a freely available public database intended as a resource for research on the immune response to SARS-CoV-2. Samples came from the ongoing ImmuneRACE study (first 160 participants) plus 1,254 subjects from 6 global collaborators. Nearly every sample came with metadata listing a de-identified subject ID, COVID-19 status, age in years and sex. HLA class I and class II types, where available, came from metadata supplied by the sample provider rather than from assay-based typing.

Broad study findings and their caveats: The quantity of clinical and demographic metadata differed by source and by participant and was supplied without curation.

TCRbeta CDR3 regions were amplified from genomic DNA using the immunoSEQ Assay, a bias-controlled multiplex PCR. For the original study's pipeline: Within the assay, amplification of reference gene primers was used to estimate how many nucleated cells each sample contained. Sequence reads were collapsed and filtered to measure the absolute abundance of every unique TCRbeta CDR3 rearrangement. For each sample, productive Simpson clonality was calculated as the square root of Simpson's diversity index across productive rearrangements. This immuneACCESS table, as held by TCRdb, lists in-frame sequences with V and J called but not all clones. Of the missing ones, under half trace to an unresolved V gene in checked studies; the others have no known cause. That table supplies the V and J calls and clone size; D and trimming were determined from the DNA. Within this sample are roughly 200,000 clones, with roughly 76% of them counted one time only. Roughly 7.8% of the sample rests with the top ten.

Collaborating institutions collected whole blood in K2EDTA tubes following their own protocols. Collaborator samples were shipped for TCRbeta analysis as frozen whole blood, isolated PBMCs, or DNA extracted from either sample type. Via the germline V gene, CDR1 is KGHSH and CDR2 LQKENI. The trim is 4 bases for V and 5 bases for J, with a gap of 7 bases between the germline ends. Spanning cysteine to phenylalanine, the CDR3 consists of 12 amino acids. Kept here is only the CDR3 DNA, which spans 36 bases and is read in frame from base 1. Concerning this clone itself: The target of this receptor is not known. No per-base quality is available; no much larger clone lies one base away.

Recombination linked TRBV18 to TRBJ2-3; there is no confident call for the D gene. The sample taken for sequencing was peripheral blood. The TCR comes from a woman in her forties or fifties with active or convalescent COVID-19. Here is the DNA: TGTGCCAGCTCACAGAGAGAAGATACGCAGTATTTT. Its translation is CASSQREDTQYF.